These T cell receptor beta chains were read from a single sample in a study of shared clonotypes between healthy human individuals. TCRdb's copy holds only in-frame clones and misses some; the assay was immunoSEQ multiplex PCR. The profile shows 950,000 to 1,100,000 clones, about 80% of them singletons. Sequencing was carried out using memory CD4+ T cells sorted from blood. The source is a man between 18 and 35 years old in good health. Each CDR3 is given with its conserved first and last residue. A D gene is named only where the DNA matches it firmly. Clone size is not always given. Where it is, it says once, few, many or a class for expanded clones.

TRBV5-4	.	15	.	TRBJ1-3	CASSPEARSGNTIYF	TGTGCCAGCAGCCCGGAGGCGCGGTCCGGAAACACCATATATTTT
TRBV19	.	13	.	TRBJ1-5	CASSSWTVMAQHF	TGTGCCAGTAGTAGCTGGACAGTCATGGCCCAGCATTTT
TRBV25-1	.	14	few	TRBJ1-2	CASRATGRNYGYTF	TGTGCCAGCAGGGCGACAGGAAGGAACTATGGCTACACCTTC
TRBV25-1	TRBD2	15	.	TRBJ2-3	CATSGLAVFTDTQYF	TGTGCCACCTCCGGCCTAGCGGTGTTCACAGATACGCAGTATTTT
TRBV27	TRBD1	14	few	TRBJ1-2	CASSPADRDYGYTF	TGTGCCAGCAGCCCGGCGGACAGGGACTATGGCTACACCTTC
TRBV6-1	TRBD2	13	.	TRBJ2-7	CASRLAGDNEQYF	TGTGCCAGCCGACTAGCGGGGGACAACGAGCAGTACTTC
TRBV2	.	13	.	TRBJ1-2	CASSEVPAGGYTF	TGTGCCAGCAGTGAGGTACCGGCGGGTGGCTACACCTTC
TRBV7-9	TRBD1	15	once	TRBJ2-1	CASSTRDRVYNEQFF	TGTGCCAGCAGCACTCGGGACAGGGTCTACAATGAGCAGTTCTTC
TRBV5-1	.	13	.	TRBJ1-2	CASSLQGPYGYTF	TGCGCCAGCAGCCTACAGGGCCCTTATGGCTACACCTTC
TRBV10-2	TRBD2	16	.	TRBJ2-3	CASSDLAALVTDTQYF	TGCGCCAGCAGCGATCTAGCGGCACTAGTCACAGATACGCAGTATTTT
TRBV2	TRBD1	14	once	TRBJ2-2	CASREDRHTGELFF	TGTGCCAGCAGGGAGGACAGGCACACCGGGGAGCTGTTTTTT
TRBV7-9	TRBD1	16	few	TRBJ1-2	CASSPEVRQGAQGYTF	TGTGCCAGCAGCCCCGAAGTCCGGCAGGGGGCGCAAGGCTACACCTTC
TRBV5-1	.	15	.	TRBJ1-6	CASSVDGSYNSPLHF	TGCGCCAGCAGCGTTGACGGCTCCTATAATTCACCCCTCCACTTT
TRBV7-9	.	14	.	TRBJ1-6	CASSSRQDQPPLHF	TGTGCCAGCAGTTCCCGACAGGATCAGCCACCCCTCCACTTT
TRBV19	.	16	.	TRBJ2-7	CASSIRRTEPNSEQYF	TGTGCCAGTAGTATACGGAGGACAGAGCCGAACAGCGAGCAGTACTTC
TRBV5-6	.	12	.	TRBJ2-3	CASSFGTVEVEF	TGTGCCAGCAGCTTTGGGACCGTTGAAGTCGAGTTT
TRBV4-1	TRBD1	16	.	TRBJ2-1	CASNQPGQGFYNEQFF	TGCGCCAGCAACCAACCAGGACAGGGGTTTTACAATGAGCAGTTCTTC
TRBV19	TRBD1	16	many	TRBJ1-5	CASSIQAGTGGQPQHF	TGTGCCAGTAGTATCCAGGCCGGGACAGGGGGCCAGCCCCAGCATTTT
TRBV7-9	TRBD1	15	.	TRBJ1-1	CASSYDRDENTEAFF	TGTGCCAGCAGCTATGACAGGGACGAGAACACTGAAGCTTTCTTT
TRBV6-5	TRBD2	15	.	TRBJ2-1	CATALGLAANNEQFF	TGTGCCACCGCACTGGGGCTAGCGGCAAACAATGAGCAGTTCTTC
TRBV19	.	13	.	TRBJ1-1	CASSIPGIPEAFF	TGTGCCAGTAGTATCCCAGGAATCCCTGAAGCTTTCTTT
TRBV7-2	TRBD2	17	.	TRBJ2-3	CASSLAGGPRVPDTQYF	TGTGCCAGCAGCTTAGCGGGAGGGCCGAGGGTCCCAGATACGCAGTATTTT
TRBV19	.	17	.	TRBJ1-1	CASLPRGSSKGRIEAFF	TGTGCCAGCCTCCCTCGGGGTTCCTCGAAGGGCCGGATAGAAGCTTTCTTT
TRBV4-3	TRBD2	17	.	TRBJ2-1	CASSLMKLAGVFDEQFF	TGCGCCAGCAGCCTCATGAAACTAGCGGGAGTTTTCGATGAGCAGTTCTTC
TRBV14	.	16	.	TRBJ1-1	CASSQELGPRYTEAFF	TGTGCCAGCAGCCAAGAGTTGGGCCCCAGGTACACTGAAGCTTTCTTT
TRBV2	TRBD1	14	few	TRBJ1-5	CASSDGQGRQPQHF	TGTGCCAGCAGTGATGGACAGGGCAGACAGCCCCAGCATTTT
TRBV18	.	15	.	TRBJ1-2	CASSQTVSVGDGYTF	TGTGCCAGCTCACAAACCGTCTCTGTCGGGGATGGCTACACCTTC
TRBV6-5	.	11	.	TRBJ2-7	CASRSNREQYF	TGTGCCAGCAGATCCAACCGGGAGCAGTACTTC
TRBV27	.	15	once	TRBJ1-2	CASSPLTAGSYGYTF	TGTGCCAGCAGTCCCTTGACCGCGGGGAGCTATGGCTACACCTTC
TRBV30	TRBD1	12	.	TRBJ1-1	CAWGTGKTEAFF	TGTGCCTGGGGGACAGGGAAAACTGAAGCTTTCTTT
TRBV7-8	.	13	.	TRBJ2-7	CASSLDTLYEQYF	TGTGCCAGCAGCTTAGATACCCTCTACGAGCAGTACTTC
TRBV18	.	15	few	TRBJ1-1	CASSRWTELNTEAFF	TGTGCCAGCTCACGATGGACAGAATTGAACACTGAAGCTTTCTTT
TRBV28	TRBD1	17	.	TRBJ1-6	CASSPPQGAKGNSPLHF	TGTGCCAGCAGTCCTCCCCAGGGGGCGAAGGGTAATTCACCCCTCCACTTT
TRBV10-3	.	13	few	TRBJ1-2	CAISDPGHHGYTF	TGTGCCATCAGTGACCCCGGGCACCATGGCTACACCTTC
TRBV13	TRBD2	20	.	TRBJ2-1	CASSLDYSGTSGIWDNEQFF	TGTGCCAGCAGCTTAGATTACTCCGGGACTAGCGGGATATGGGACAATGAGCAGTTCTTC
TRBV5-4	TRBD1	15	.	TRBJ2-3	CASSLSGGGTDTQYF	TGTGCCAGCAGCTTATCAGGGGGCGGCACAGATACGCAGTATTTT
TRBV5-1	TRBD1	13	few	TRBJ1-2	CASSLRTGGGYTF	TGCGCCAGCAGCTTGAGGACAGGTGGTGGCTACACCTTC
TRBV5-4	.	15	many	TRBJ2-3	CASSHGATGTDTQYF	TGCGCCAGCAGCCATGGGGCCACAGGGACAGATACGCAGTATTTT
TRBV9	.	16	.	TRBJ2-2	CASSVGEGPPTGELFF	TGTGCCAGCAGCGTAGGAGAAGGGCCTCCCACCGGGGAGCTGTTTTTT
TRBV5-1	.	18	once	TRBJ1-1	CASTPIPLSTGMNTEAFF	TGCGCCAGTACCCCAATACCCCTTTCGACAGGAATGAACACTGAAGCTTTCTTT
TRBV28	.	13	.	TRBJ2-7	CASSGPTTYEQYF	TGTGCCAGCAGTGGACCGACCACCTACGAGCAGTACTTC
TRBV6-6	TRBD1	15	.	TRBJ1-1	CASRRRQGPDGEAFF	TGTGCCAGCAGAAGAAGACAGGGCCCCGATGGGGAAGCTTTCTTT
TRBV7-9	.	13	.	TRBJ1-1	CASRIGTGNEAFF	TGTGCCAGCAGGATAGGGACGGGGAATGAAGCTTTCTTT
TRBV5-1	.	15	.	TRBJ2-1	CASSLKQGAYNEQFF	TGCGCCAGCAGCTTGAAGCAGGGAGCGTACAATGAGCAGTTCTTC
TRBV11-3	.	14	.	TRBJ1-2	CASSFTGIGYGYTF	TGTGCCAGCAGCTTTACAGGAATTGGCTATGGCTACACCTTC
TRBV5-4	TRBD1	14	.	TRBJ2-4	CASSIHRGQNIQYF	TGTGCCAGCAGCATCCACAGGGGGCAAAACATTCAGTACTTC
TRBV11-2	.	15	.	TRBJ2-1	CASSLGMGRDNEQFF	TGTGCCAGCAGCTTAGGGATGGGCCGCGACAATGAGCAGTTCTTC
TRBV7-9	TRBD1	16	few	TRBJ1-4	CASSQPQGATNEKLFF	TGTGCCAGCAGCCAACCACAGGGGGCAACTAATGAAAAACTGTTTTTT
TRBV5-1	TRBD1	15	.	TRBJ2-7	CASSFNQGASYEQYF	TGCGCCAGCAGCTTTAATCAGGGGGCCTCCTACGAGCAGTACTTC
TRBV5-1	.	14	.	TRBJ2-2	CASKPGTSTGELFF	TGCGCCAGCAAACCCGGGACATCCACCGGGGAGCTGTTTTTT
TRBV5-4	TRBD2	13	.	TRBJ2-5	CASSQGLQETQYF	TGTGCCAGCAGCCAGGGACTACAAGAGACCCAGTACTTC
TRBV19	.	14	.	TRBJ1-5	CASSEQASNQPQHF	TGTGCCAGTAGTGAACAGGCTTCCAATCAGCCCCAGCATTTT
TRBV28	TRBD1	12	few	TRBJ1-2	CASSFDRGGYTF	TGTGCCAGCAGTTTCGACAGGGGCGGCTACACCTTC